A single sample gave rise to the 14 T cell receptor beta chains below, sequenced in a study. A single record per CDR3 protein comes from TCRdb applying MiXCR to the RT-PCR reads. The profile shows about 680,000 distinct CDR3 sequences, 14% of them singletons. The sequenced material came from memory CD4+ T cells from blood. These receptors were taken from a female donor in good health, serving as a healthy control.

The rearrangement links TRBV7-2 to TRBJ1-1; D unclear. CDR3 size: 16 residues. V lost 1 base to trimming and J lost 1 base, with 13 bases between them. Germline V gene sequence: CDR1 SGHTA, CDR2 FQGNSA. The CDR3 loop reads CASSLGFTFRNTEAFF. The CDR3 bases are TGTGCCAGCAGCTTAGGGTTTACATTTAGGAACACTGAAGCTTTCTTT.

This clonotype has a handful of counts. The chain is built from TRBV5-1 and TRBJ2-1, with D maybe TRBD1 (5 bases). This CDR3 spans 15 amino acids. V was shortened by 3 bases and J by 5 bases, with 15 bases between the two germline ends. The germline CDR1 and CDR2 sequences are SGHRS and YFSETQ. CDR3 DNA sequence: TGCGCCAGCAGCTCCCGGAGTGGGGCCGACAATGAGCAGTTCTTC. Amino acid sequence: CASSSRSGADNEQFF.

Turning to this clonotype: The junction does not match germline at one end; this may be a read error. This chain connects TRBV18 to TRBJ2-1; D call uncertain. This CDR3 has 14 residues. Germline V gives CDR1 KGHSH, CDR2 LQKENI. The CDR3 DNA reads TGTGCCAGCTCACCGGCGGCAGGCCCCAATGAGCAGTTCTTT. This encodes CASSPAAGPNEQFF.

This chain uses TRBV5-1 with TRBJ1-2; unclear D gene. V lost 0 bases to trimming and J lost 1 base, with 7 bases between them. The CDR3 loop spans 14 amino acids. The germline V gene has CDR1 SGHRS and CDR2 YFSETQ. CDR3 amino acids: CASSLVPDNYGYTF. In DNA form, the CDR3 reads TGCGCCAGCAGCTTGGTCCCAGATAACTATGGCTACACCTTC.

This clonotype was detected many times. This rearrangement joins TRBV29-1 to TRBJ2-5; 7 bases are a match to TRBD2. Germline CDR1 and CDR2: SQVTM and ANQGSEA. V gave up 6 bases and J gave up 2 bases; unmatched junction bases: 3. The CDR3 consists of 12 residues. For the CDR3, the DNA is TGCAGCGTAGCGGGATCACAAGAGACCCAGTACTTC. This codes for CSVAGSQETQYF. Looking up the rest from reference TRBV29-1 and TRBJ2-5 gives the full variable domain: SAVISQKPSRDICQRGTSLTIQCQVDSQVTMMFWYRQQPGQSLTLIATANQGSEATYESGFVIDKFPISRPNLTFSTLTVSNMSPEDSSIYLCSVAGSQETQYFGPGTRLLVL.

This clonotype was observed at least ten times. This chain links TRBV20-1 with TRBJ2-7; possibly TRBD1 for D (7 bases). Trimming took 6 bases from V and 7 from J, leaving 22 bases between them. Germline CDR1 DFQATT, CDR2 SNEGSKA (reference sequence). CDR3 size: 14 residues. Here the CDR3 reads CSAPGGFWSLEQYF. The CDR3 bases are TGCAGTGCCCCAGGGGGGTTCTGGTCTCTGGAGCAGTACTTC.

The chain employs TRBV5-1 and TRBJ1-3, with 7 bases identical to TRBD1. The length of the CDR3 is 17 residues. Losses at the gene ends were 0 bases for V and 2 bases for J; bases not matched to a gene: 8. The germline V gene has CDR1 SGHRS and CDR2 YFSETQ. This CDR3 reads CASSLDPTGITGNTIYF. Written as DNA, the CDR3 is TGCGCCAGCAGCTTGGACCCGACAGGGATTACTGGAAACACCATATATTTT.

This clonotype showed up many times. The chain carries TRBV10-3 and TRBJ1-1; 8 bases map to TRBD1. The CDR3 extends over 13 amino acids. In germline, CDR1 is ENHRY, CDR2 SYGVKD. J lost 4 bases, V lost 4 bases, and 2 bases had no gene match. The CDR3 loop reads CAISGDRGTEAFF. In DNA form, the CDR3 reads TGTGCCATCAGTGGCGACAGGGGCACTGAAGCTTTCTTT.

CDR3 DNA sequence: TGCAGTGCTAGACAATATTTGTCAGGGACGCCGCAGTATTTT. Translated: CSARQYLSGTPQYF. This rearrangement joins TRBV20-1 to TRBJ2-3; D is possibly TRBD1 or TRBD2 (5 bases each). V gave up 2 bases and J gave up 10 bases, with 19 bases separating them. Germline CDR1 is DFQATT and CDR2 is SNEGSKA (reference sequence). The CDR3 covers 14 residues.

The sample holds a few counts of this clonotype. The chain recombines TRBV6-4 with TRBJ1-1; the D is unclear. Trimming left V 2 bases short and J 4 bases short, with 8 bases between. The CDR3 runs to 13 residues. Germline V gives CDR1 MRHNA, CDR2 SNTAGT. The CDR3 region is CASSDEEGTEAFF. Written as DNA, the CDR3 is TGTGCCAGCAGTGACGAGGAGGGCACTGAAGCTTTCTTT.

In its sample, this clonotype was seen a few times. V is TRBV5-1 and J is TRBJ2-2; TRBD1 agrees at 7 bases. The CDR3 is 16 residues long. CDR1 and CDR2 (germline): SGHRS, YFSETQ. After removal of 1 base from V and 0 bases from J, the junction contained 3 bases not matched to a gene. The chain's CDR3 is CASSLQGQPNTGELFF. CDR3 nucleotide sequence: TGCGCCAGCAGCTTGCAGGGACAGCCGAACACCGGGGAGCTGTTTTTT.

In this sample, this clonotype turned up a few times. The chain couples TRBV12-3 or TRBV12-4 to TRBJ1-5; possible D gene TRBD1, 6 bases. V was cut by 8 bases and J by 4 bases, with 12 bases left in between. The CDR3 is 13 residues long. The chain's CDR3 is CASAQGGNQPQHF. The CDR3 DNA is TGTGCCAGCGCACAGGGAGGGAATCAGCCCCAGCATTTT.

This clonotype has a count of ten or more. The rearrangement links TRBV12-3 or TRBV12-4 to TRBJ2-5; D remains unclear. The CDR3 consists of 14 residues. V was clipped by 5 bases and J by 5 bases, with 15 bases between them. The CDR3 DNA reads as TGTGCCAGCAGTCCCACAGTGTCCCGGGAGACCCAGTACTTC. Amino acid sequence: CASSPTVSRETQYF.

The gene calls are TRBV6-2 or TRBV6-3 and TRBJ2-2; D is perhaps TRBD1 (6 bases). The CDR3 is 13 residues long. V lost 5 bases, J lost 6 bases, and 10 bases lay in between. The germline V gene has CDR1 MNHEY and CDR2 SVGEGT. The CDR3, as DNA: TGTGCCAGCAGTACAGGGATATCCGGGGAGCTGTTTTTT. Translation gives CASSTGISGELFF.